The 2 T cell receptor beta chains below all came from one sample that was sequenced in a study of patients and donors after allogeneic stem cell transplantation. In TCRdb, the RT-PCR reads were re-called with MiXCR into one record per CDR3 protein. The sample has more than 850,000 distinct CDR3 sequences; roughly 18% are singletons. Sequencing input: blood, either unsorted or a sorted T cell fraction (not recorded which). Receptors originate from a human donor who was either an allogeneic HSCT recipient or a stem cell or donor lymphocyte infusion donor (not recorded which). It is not recorded whose cells these are; they may come from a transplant donor.

This clonotype was detected only a few times. The V gene is TRBV5-6, the J gene TRBJ2-2; maybe TRBD1 (5 bases). Deletions cut 1 base from V and 6 bases from J, with 7 bases between. This CDR3 has 13 amino acids. The germline CDR1 and CDR2 sequences are SGHDT and YYEEEE. For the CDR3, the DNA is TGTGCCAGCAGCTTGTTCAGGGCCGGGGAGCTGTTTTTT. This translates into CASSLFRAGELFF.

The chain couples TRBV3-1 to TRBJ1-4; D is ambiguous. The CDR3 is made up of 13 amino acids. In germline, CDR1 is LGHDT, CDR2 YNNKEL (reference sequence). V was shortened by 0 bases and J by 8 bases, with 7 bases between the two germline ends. CDR3 amino acids: CASSQEGREKLFF. In DNA form, the CDR3 reads TGTGCCAGCAGCCAAGAAGGGCGCGAAAAACTGTTTTTT.